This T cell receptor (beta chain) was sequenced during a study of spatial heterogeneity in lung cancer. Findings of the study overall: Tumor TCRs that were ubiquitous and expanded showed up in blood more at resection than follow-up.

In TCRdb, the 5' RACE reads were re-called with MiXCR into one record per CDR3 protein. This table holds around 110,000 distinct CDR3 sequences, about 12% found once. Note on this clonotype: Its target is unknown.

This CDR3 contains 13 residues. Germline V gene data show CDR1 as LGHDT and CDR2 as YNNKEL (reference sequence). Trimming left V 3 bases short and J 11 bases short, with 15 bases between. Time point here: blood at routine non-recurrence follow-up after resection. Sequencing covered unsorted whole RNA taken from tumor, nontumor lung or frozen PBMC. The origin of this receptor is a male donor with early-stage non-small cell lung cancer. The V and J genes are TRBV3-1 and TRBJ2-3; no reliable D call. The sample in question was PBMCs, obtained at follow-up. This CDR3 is CASSQDQRSGQYF. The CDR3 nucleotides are TGTGCCAGCAGCCAGGACCAACGATCGGGGCAGTATTTT.